This TCR beta chain was observed in a study of response to subunit inactivated influenza vaccine. Broader study findings: Few additional T cells are recruited per seasonal influenza vaccination, authors suggested.

TCRdb recomputed calls from the RT-PCR reads with MiXCR, one row per CDR3 protein. The sample yields roughly 500,000 distinct CDR3 sequences, approximately 15% seen once. On this clonotype itself: Its antigen is not identified.

Sample: CD4+ T cells sorted from PBMCs, taken approximately 25 months after vaccination. The TCR was taken from a man between 45 and 75 years old who received an inactivated influenza vaccine.

This chain's CDR3 is CASSSPSTEAFF. The CDR3 region has the DNA TGTGCCAGCTCATCCCCGAGTACTGAAGCTTTCTTT. The gene calls are TRBV6-6 and TRBJ1-1; D not resolved. Trimming took off 8 bases at V and 5 bases at J, with 12 bases between the two ends. The CDR3 is 12 residues long. Germline V CDR1 and CDR2: MNHNY, SVGAGI (reference sequence).